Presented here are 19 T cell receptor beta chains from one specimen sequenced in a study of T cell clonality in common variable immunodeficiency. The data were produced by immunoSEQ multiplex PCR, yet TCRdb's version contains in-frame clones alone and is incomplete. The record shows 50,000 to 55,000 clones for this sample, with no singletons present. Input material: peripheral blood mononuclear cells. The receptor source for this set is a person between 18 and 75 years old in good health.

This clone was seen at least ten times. The CDR3 sequence: CSARGLAVSYNEQFF. Incomplete CDR3 DNA: TGCAGTGCTAGAGGCCTAGCGGTCTCCTACAATGAG. The chain employs TRBV20-1 and TRBJ2-1; 7 positions match TRBD2. The sequence runs out 3 residues before the end of the CDR3; the remainder is reconstructed from the germline J gene. The V segment lost 1 base and the J segment 0 bases; nucleotides outside the gene matches: 3. This CDR3 is 15 amino acids long. Germline V lookup: CDR1 DFQATT, CDR2 SNEGSKA (reference sequence).

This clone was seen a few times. The sequenced CDR3 bases are TGTGCCAGCAGTGAAGCACAGGGGGGCGCAGATACG. It encodes CASSEAQGGADT. The entire CDR3 sequence reads CASSEAQGGADTAFF. The rearrangement joins TRBV6-1 to TRBJ1-1; TRBD1 agrees at 8 bases. The CDR3 is cut off 3 residues early in the read; its end comes from the germline J gene. Germline V gene lookup returns CDR1 MNHNS and CDR2 SASEGT. The CDR3 is 15 amino acids.

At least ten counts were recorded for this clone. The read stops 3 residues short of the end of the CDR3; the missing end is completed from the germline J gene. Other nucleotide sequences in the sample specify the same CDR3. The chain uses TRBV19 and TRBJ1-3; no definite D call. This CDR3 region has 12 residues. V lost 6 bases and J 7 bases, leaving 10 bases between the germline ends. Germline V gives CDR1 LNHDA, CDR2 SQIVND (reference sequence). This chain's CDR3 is CASSKARNTIYF. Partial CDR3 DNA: TGTGCCAGTAGCAAAGCCAGGAACACC.

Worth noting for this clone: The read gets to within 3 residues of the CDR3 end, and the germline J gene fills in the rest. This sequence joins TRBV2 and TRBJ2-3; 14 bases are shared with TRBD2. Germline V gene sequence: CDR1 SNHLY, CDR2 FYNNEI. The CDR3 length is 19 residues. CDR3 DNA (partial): TGTGCCAGCAGTACCCCCGGACTAGCGGGGGGCCCTCGGGGTGAGACG. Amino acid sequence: CASSTPGLAGGPRGET. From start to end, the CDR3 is CASSTPGLAGGPRGETQYF.

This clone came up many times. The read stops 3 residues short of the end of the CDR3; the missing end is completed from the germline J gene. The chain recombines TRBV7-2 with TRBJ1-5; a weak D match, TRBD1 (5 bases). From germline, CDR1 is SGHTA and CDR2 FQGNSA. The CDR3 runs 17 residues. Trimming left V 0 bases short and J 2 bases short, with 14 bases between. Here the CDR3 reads CASSLALAGLGNQPQHF. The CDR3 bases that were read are TGTGCCAGCAGCTTAGCGCTGGCAGGGTTAGGCAATCAGCCC.

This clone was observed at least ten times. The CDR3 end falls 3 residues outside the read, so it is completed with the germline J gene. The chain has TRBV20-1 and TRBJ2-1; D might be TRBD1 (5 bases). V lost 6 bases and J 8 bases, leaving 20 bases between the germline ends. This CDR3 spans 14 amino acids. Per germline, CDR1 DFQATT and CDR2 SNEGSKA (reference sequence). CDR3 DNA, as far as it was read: TGCAGTGCCAAAGACTGGGAAGGGGTCGATGAG. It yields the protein CSAKDWEGVDE. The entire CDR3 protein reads CSAKDWEGVDEQFF.

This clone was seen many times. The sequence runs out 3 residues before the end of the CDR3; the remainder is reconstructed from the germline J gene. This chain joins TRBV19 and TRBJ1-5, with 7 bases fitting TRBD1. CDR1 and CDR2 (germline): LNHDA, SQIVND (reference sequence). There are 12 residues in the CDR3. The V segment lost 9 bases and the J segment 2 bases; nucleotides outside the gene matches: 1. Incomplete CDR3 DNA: TGTGCCAGCAGGGGGGGCAATCAGCCC. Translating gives CASRGGNQP. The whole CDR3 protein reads CASRGGNQPQHF.

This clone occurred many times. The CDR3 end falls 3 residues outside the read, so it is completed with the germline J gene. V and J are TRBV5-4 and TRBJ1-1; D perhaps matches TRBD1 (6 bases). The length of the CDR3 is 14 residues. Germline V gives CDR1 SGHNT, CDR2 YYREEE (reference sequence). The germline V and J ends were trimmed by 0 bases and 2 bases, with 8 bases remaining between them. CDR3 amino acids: CASSLDRANTEAFF. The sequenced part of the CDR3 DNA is TGTGCCAGCAGCTTGGACAGGGCTAACACTGAA.

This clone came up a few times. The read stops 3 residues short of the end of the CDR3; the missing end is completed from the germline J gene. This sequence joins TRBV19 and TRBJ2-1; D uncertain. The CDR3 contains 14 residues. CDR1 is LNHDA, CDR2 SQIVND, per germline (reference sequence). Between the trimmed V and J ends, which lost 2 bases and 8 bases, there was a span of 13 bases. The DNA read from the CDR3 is TGTGCCAGTAGTATAATCACAAGGGTCCATGAG. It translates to CASSIITRVHE. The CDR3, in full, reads CASSIITRVHEQFF.

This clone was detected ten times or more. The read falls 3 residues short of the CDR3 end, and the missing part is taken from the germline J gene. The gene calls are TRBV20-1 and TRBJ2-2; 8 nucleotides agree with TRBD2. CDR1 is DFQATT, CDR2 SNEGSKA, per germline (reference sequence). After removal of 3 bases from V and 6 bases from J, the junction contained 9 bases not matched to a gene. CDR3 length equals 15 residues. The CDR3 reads CSARRSGGGPGELFF. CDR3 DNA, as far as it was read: TGCAGTGCTAGGAGGTCGGGGGGGGGCCCCGGGGAG.

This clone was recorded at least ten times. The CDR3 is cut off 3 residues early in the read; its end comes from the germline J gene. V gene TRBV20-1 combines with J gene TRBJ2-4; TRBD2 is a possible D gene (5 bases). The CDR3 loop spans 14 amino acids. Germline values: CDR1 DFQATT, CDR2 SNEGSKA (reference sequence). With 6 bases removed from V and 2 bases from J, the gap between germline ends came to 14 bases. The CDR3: CSALDQASKNIQYF. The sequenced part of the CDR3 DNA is TGCAGTGCACTAGATCAGGCATCCAAAAACATT.

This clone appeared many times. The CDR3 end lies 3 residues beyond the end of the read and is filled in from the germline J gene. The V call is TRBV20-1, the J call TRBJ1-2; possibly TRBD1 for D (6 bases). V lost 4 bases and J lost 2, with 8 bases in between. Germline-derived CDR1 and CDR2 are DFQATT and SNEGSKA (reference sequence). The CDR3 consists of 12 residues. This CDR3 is CSATGGNYGYTF. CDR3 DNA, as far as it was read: TGCAGTGCTACTGGGGGCAACTATGGC.

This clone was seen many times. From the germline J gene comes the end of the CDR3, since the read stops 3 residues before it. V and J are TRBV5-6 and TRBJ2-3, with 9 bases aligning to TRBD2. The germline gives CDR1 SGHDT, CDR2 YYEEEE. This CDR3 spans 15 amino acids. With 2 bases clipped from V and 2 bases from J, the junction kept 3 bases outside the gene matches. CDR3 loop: CASSFSGRITDTQYF. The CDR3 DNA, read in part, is TGTGCCAGCAGCTTCAGCGGGAGGATCACAGATACG. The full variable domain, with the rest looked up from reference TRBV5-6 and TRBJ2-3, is DAGVTQSPTHLIKTRGQQVTLRCSPKSGHDTVSWYQQALGQGPQFIFQYYEEEERQRGNFPDRFSGHQFPNYSSELNVNALLLGDSALYLCASSFSGRITDTQYFGPGTRLTVL.

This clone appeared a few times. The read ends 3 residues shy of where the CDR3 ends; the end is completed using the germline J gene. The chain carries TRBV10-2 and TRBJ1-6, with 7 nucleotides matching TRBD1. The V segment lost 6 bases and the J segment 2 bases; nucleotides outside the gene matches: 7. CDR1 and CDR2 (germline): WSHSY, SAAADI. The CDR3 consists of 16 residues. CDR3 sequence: CASSSPDRAYNSPLHF. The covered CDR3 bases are TGCGCCAGCAGCTCCCCTGACAGGGCCTATAATTCACCC.

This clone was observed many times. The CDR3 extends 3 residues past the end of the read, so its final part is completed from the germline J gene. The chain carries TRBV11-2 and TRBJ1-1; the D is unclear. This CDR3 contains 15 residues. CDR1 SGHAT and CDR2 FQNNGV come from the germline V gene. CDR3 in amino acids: CASSLVPSWQPPAFF. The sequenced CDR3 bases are TGTGCCAGCAGCTTAGTGCCTAGCTGGCAGCCCCCG.

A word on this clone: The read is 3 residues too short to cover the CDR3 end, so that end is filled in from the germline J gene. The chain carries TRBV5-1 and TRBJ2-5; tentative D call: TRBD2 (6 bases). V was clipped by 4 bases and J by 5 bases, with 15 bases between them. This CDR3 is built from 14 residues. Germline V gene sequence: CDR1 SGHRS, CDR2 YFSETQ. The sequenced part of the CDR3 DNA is TGCGCCAGCAGCGACGGGACTGCCCGGGAGACC. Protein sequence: CASSDGTARET. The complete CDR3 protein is CASSDGTARETQYF.

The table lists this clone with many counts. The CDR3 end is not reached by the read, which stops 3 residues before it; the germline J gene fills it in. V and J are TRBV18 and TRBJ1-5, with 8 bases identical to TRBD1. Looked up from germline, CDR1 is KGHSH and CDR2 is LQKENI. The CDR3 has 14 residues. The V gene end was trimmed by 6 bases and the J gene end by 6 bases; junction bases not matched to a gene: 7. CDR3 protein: CASSPRQGSQPQHF. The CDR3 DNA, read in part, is TGTGCCAGCTCGCCTCGACAGGGGAGTCAGCCC.

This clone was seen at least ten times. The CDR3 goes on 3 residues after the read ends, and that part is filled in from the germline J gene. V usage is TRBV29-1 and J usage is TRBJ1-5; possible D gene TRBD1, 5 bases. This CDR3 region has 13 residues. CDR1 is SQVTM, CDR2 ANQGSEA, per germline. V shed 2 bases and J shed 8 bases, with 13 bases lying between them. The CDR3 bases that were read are TGCAGCGTTGAAACGGTGGCGGGGGAGCCC. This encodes CSVETVAGEP. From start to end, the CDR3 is CSVETVAGEPQHF.

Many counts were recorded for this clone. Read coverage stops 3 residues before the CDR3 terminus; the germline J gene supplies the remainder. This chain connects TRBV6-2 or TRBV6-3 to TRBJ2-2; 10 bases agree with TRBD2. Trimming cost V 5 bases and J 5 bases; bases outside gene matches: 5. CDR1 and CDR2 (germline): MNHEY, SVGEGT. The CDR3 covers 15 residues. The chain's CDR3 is CASSKREGRTGELFF. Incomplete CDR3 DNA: TGTGCCAGCAGTAAGCGGGAGGGCCGAACCGGGGAG.